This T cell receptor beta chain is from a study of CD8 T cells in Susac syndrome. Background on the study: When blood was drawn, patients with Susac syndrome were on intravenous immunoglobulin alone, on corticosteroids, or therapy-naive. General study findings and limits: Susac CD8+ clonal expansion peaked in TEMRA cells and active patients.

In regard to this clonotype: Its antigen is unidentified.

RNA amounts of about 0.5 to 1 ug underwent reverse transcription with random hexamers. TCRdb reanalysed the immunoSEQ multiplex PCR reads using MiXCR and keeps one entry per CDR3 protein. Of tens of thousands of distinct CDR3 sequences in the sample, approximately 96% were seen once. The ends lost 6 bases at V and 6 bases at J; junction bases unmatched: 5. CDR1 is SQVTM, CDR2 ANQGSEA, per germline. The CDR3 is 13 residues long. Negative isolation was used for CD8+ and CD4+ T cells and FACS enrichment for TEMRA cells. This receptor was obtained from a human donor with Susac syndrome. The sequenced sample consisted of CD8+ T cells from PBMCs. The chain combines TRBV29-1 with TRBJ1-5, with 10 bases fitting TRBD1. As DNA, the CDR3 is TGCAGCGTGCTGGACAGGGGGAGTCAGCCCCAGCATTTT. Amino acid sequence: CSVLDRGSQPQHF.